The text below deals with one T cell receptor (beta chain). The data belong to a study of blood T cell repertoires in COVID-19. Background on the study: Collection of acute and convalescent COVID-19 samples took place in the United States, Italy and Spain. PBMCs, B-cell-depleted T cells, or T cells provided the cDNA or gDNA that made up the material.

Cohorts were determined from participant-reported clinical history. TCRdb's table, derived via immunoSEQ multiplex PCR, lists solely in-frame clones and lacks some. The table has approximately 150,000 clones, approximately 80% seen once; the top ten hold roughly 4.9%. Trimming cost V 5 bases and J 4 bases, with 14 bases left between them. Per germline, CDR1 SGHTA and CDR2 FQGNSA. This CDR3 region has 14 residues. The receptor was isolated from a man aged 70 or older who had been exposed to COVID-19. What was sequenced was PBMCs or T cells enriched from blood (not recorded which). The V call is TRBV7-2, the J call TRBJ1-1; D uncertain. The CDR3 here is CASSPYGGRTEAFF. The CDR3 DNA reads TGTGCCAGCAGCCCCTACGGAGGCCGCACTGAAGCTTTCTTT.